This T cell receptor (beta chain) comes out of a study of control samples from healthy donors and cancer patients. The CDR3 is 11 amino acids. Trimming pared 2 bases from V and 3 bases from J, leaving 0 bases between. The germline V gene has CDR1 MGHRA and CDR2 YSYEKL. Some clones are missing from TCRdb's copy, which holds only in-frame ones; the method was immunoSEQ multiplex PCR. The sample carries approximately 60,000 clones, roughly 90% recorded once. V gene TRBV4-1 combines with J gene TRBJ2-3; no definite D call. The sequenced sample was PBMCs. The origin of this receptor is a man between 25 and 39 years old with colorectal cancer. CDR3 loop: CASSQTDTQYF. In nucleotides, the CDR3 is TGCGCCAGCAGCCAAACAGATACGCAGTATTTT.